Listed here are 21 T cell receptor beta chains from one sample, sequenced in a study of lymphopenia after photon versus proton radiotherapy. Sequenced by immunoSEQ multiplex PCR; TCRdb stores in-frame clones only, minus some. Here the sample spans 6,000 to 8,500 clones, roughly nine tenths being singletons. Source: peripheral blood, taken from a patient treated with photon-based radiotherapy. The origin of the receptors is a man aged 55 to 70 with cholangiocarcinoma.

The V and J genes are TRBV2 and TRBJ1-1; D is undetermined. The CDR3 has 14 residues. Germline V gene data show CDR1 as SNHLY and CDR2 as FYNNEI. V lost 10 bases to trimming and J lost 1 base, with 16 bases between them. In DNA, the CDR3 is TGTGCCACCCACAAGACGGACCCGAACACTGAAGCTTTCTTT. This translates into CATHKTDPNTEAFF.

The chain has TRBV5-1 and TRBJ2-7; TRBD1 is a possible D gene (5 bases). The CDR3 has 15 residues. Trimming pared 4 bases from V and 5 bases from J, leaving 19 bases between. Germline V gene lookup returns CDR1 SGHRS and CDR2 YFSETQ. The CDR3 region is CASSTDKSRGHEQYF. The CDR3 DNA reads as TGCGCCAGCAGCACAGACAAATCTAGGGGCCACGAGCAGTACTTC.

The V gene is TRBV11-3, the J gene TRBJ2-1, with 7 bases fitting TRBD2. The CDR3 length is 15 residues. Germline V CDR1 and CDR2: SGHNT, YENEEA. Unmatched junction bases numbered 11, after V lost 3 bases and J lost 9 bases. CDR3 residues: CASSLGGLRVGEQFF. CDR3 DNA: TGTGCCAGCAGCTTGGGAGGGCTTCGTGTCGGTGAGCAGTTCTTC. The full variable domain, with the rest looked up from reference TRBV11-3 and TRBJ2-1, is EAGVVQSPRYKIIEKKQPVAFWCNPISGHNTLYWYLQNLGQGPELLIRYENEEAVDDSQLPKDRFSAERLKGVDSTLKIQPAELGDSAVYLCASSLGGLRVGEQFFGPGTRLTVL.

The V and J genes are TRBV11-3 and TRBJ2-3; 9 nucleotides match TRBD2. Germline CDR1 and CDR2: SGHNT and YENEEA. CDR3 length: 15 residues. J was trimmed by 2 bases and V by 5 bases; bases with no gene match: 5. CDR3 coding DNA: TGTGCCAGCAGCCCGCGACTAGCGGACACAGATACGCAGTATTTT. This translates into CASSPRLADTDTQYF.

The chain recombines TRBV28 with TRBJ1-1; weak D call: TRBD1 (5 bases). CDR3 length: 13 amino acids. The V end lost 7 bases, the J end lost 5 bases, and 14 bases lay between the germline ends. CDR1 and CDR2 (germline): MDHEN, SYDVKM. CDR3 sequence reads: CASTEIGGTEAFF. The DNA of the CDR3 is TGTGCCAGCACCGAAATTGGGGGGACTGAAGCTTTCTTT.

The chain carries TRBV5-5 and TRBJ2-5; perhaps TRBD1 as D (5 bases). This CDR3 spans 12 amino acids. Germline-derived CDR1 and CDR2 are SGHKS and YYEKEE (reference sequence). The germline V and J ends were trimmed by 2 bases and 4 bases, with 6 bases remaining between them. The CDR3 loop is CASSFQGETQYF. CDR3 in DNA: TGTGCCAGCAGCTTCCAGGGAGAGACCCAGTACTTC.

V usage is TRBV7-8 and J usage is TRBJ2-5, with 12 bases aligning to TRBD2. The germline gives CDR1 SGHVS, CDR2 FQNEAQ. J lost 2 bases, V lost 1 base, and 5 bases had no gene match. CDR3 size: 17 residues. CDR3 sequence reads: CASSLDDGLAGQETQYF. CDR3 nucleotides: TGTGCCAGCAGCTTAGACGACGGACTAGCGGGACAAGAGACCCAGTACTTC. Drawing the rest from reference TRBV7-8 and TRBJ2-5, the complete variable domain is GAGVSQSPRYKVAKRGQDVALRCDPISGHVSLFWYQQALGQGPEFLTYFQNEAQLDKSGLPSDRFFAERPEGSVSTLKIQRTQQEDSAVYLCASSLDDGLAGQETQYFGPGTRLLVL.

This clone has only a few counts. J is TRBJ2-7 and V is TRBV11-3; D is unresolved. There are 12 residues in the CDR3. Germline values: CDR1 SGHNT, CDR2 YENEEA. The V gene lost 5 bases and the J gene lost 3 bases, with 8 bases spanning the gap. The CDR3 sequence: CASSKDNYEQYF. CDR3 bases: TGTGCCAGCAGCAAAGACAACTACGAGCAGTACTTC.

The chain uses TRBV7-9 and TRBJ1-1; D is possibly TRBD1 (6 bases). Trimming pared 5 bases from V and 8 bases from J, leaving 21 bases between. The CDR3 consists of 15 residues. Germline-derived CDR1 and CDR2 are SEHNR and FQNEAQ (reference sequence). CDR3 sequence (DNA): TGTGCCAGCAGCCCCGGTAACTACGGGACACTAGAAGCTTTCTTT. As protein: CASSPGNYGTLEAFF.

The CDR3 DNA follows: TGTGCCAGCAGCTTACCAGGGGGCAATCAGCCCCAGCATTTT. Its translation is CASSLPGGNQPQHF. The chain has TRBV7-8 and TRBJ1-5; D perhaps matches TRBD1 (6 bases). From germline, CDR1 is SGHVS and CDR2 FQNEAQ. Trimming cost V 2 bases and J 2 bases, with 7 bases left between them. This CDR3 comprises 14 residues.

The chain joins TRBV6-5 to TRBJ1-6, with 7 bases lining up with TRBD1. V gave up 6 bases and J gave up 7 bases; unmatched junction bases: 6. The germline V gene encodes CDR1 MNHEY and CDR2 SVGAGI. The CDR3 loop spans 14 amino acids. The CDR3 loop reads CASSPTGKNSPLHF. The CDR3 nucleotides are TGTGCCAGCAGCCCGACAGGGAAAAATTCACCCCTCCACTTT.

In its sample, this clone was seen a few times. The chain employs TRBV4-1 and TRBJ2-7, with no clear D. Trimming removed 2 bases from V and 2 bases from J, with 10 bases in between. The CDR3 loop spans 14 amino acids. Germline assignment: CDR1 MGHRA and CDR2 YSYEKL. The CDR3 sequence is CASSQYSGAYEQYF. The CDR3 coding sequence is TGCGCCAGCAGCCAATATTCTGGGGCCTACGAGCAGTACTTC.

The genes are TRBV2 and TRBJ2-7, with 10 bases that match TRBD1. After removal of 11 bases from V and 3 bases from J, the junction contained 10 bases not matched to a gene. The CDR3 contains 14 residues. Germline V gives CDR1 SNHLY, CDR2 FYNNEI. CDR3 nucleotides: TGTGCCTGCCGGACAGGGGGAGGTAACTACGAGCAGTACTTC. Translated: CACRTGGGNYEQYF.

The chain's CDR3 is CASSPLRRGSPGEQFF. CDR3 nucleotide sequence: TGTGCCAGCAGCCCCTTACGGCGGGGAAGTCCCGGGGAGCAGTTCTTC. The chain employs TRBV27 and TRBJ2-1; weak D call: TRBD2 (6 bases). V lost 6 bases, J lost 10 bases, and 25 bases lay in between. Germline V CDR1 and CDR2: MNHEY, SMNVEV (reference sequence). The CDR3 runs 16 residues.

The genes are TRBV9 and TRBJ1-1; maybe TRBD1 (5 bases). The germline V gene has CDR1 SGDLS and CDR2 YYNGEE. V was cut by 7 bases and J by 3 bases, with 13 bases left in between. There are 13 residues in the CDR3. The CDR3 loop is CASGPVGDTEAFF. CDR3 bases: TGTGCCAGCGGACCGGTAGGGGACACTGAAGCTTTCTTT.

For the CDR3, the DNA is TGTGCCAGCAGCCCGACAGTGTCTAACTATGGCTACACCTTC. Amino acids: CASSPTVSNYGYTF. This sequence joins TRBV5-5 and TRBJ1-2; a weak D match, TRBD1 (5 bases). This CDR3 comprises 14 residues. Germline V CDR1 and CDR2: SGHKS, YYEKEE (reference sequence). Trimming pared 4 bases from V and 0 bases from J, leaving 10 bases between.

The V call is TRBV19, the J call TRBJ1-1; D is perhaps TRBD1 (6 bases). The V and J ends lost 2 bases and 1 base respectively, with 14 bases between them. CDR1 is LNHDA and CDR2 is SQIVND in the germline V gene (reference sequence). The CDR3 has 16 residues. The CDR3 here is CASSIRGVGKNTEAFF. As DNA, the CDR3 is TGTGCCAGTAGTATAAGGGGGGTTGGGAAGAACACTGAAGCTTTCTTT.

This chain uses TRBV5-4 with TRBJ1-6; tentatively, D is TRBD1 (5 bases). CDR3 length equals 14 residues. The V and J ends lost 1 base and 9 bases respectively, with 11 bases between them. Germline V gene sequence: CDR1 SGHNT, CDR2 YYREEE (reference sequence). In DNA, the CDR3 is TGTGCCAGCAGCTTGAGACAGACGGGTTCACCCCTCCACTTT. It specifies CASSLRQTGSPLHF. The variable domain in full, with the rest retrieved from reference TRBV5-4 and TRBJ1-6, is ETGVTQSPTHLIKTRGQQVTLRCSSQSGHNTVSWYQQALGQGPQFIFQYYREEENGRGNFPPRFSGLQFPNYSSELNVNALELDDSALYLCASSLRQTGSPLHFGNGTRLTVT.

This clone was detected only once. The chain combines TRBV5-4 with TRBJ1-1; TRBD1 aligns across 10 bases. V dropped 4 bases and J dropped 1; count of bases not matched to a gene: 7. The CDR3 covers 16 residues. In germline, CDR1 is SGHNT, CDR2 YYREEE (reference sequence). For the CDR3, the DNA is TGTGCCAGCAGCACCGGGACAGGGGTCGGGAACACTGAAGCTTTCTTT. Residues: CASSTGTGVGNTEAFF. Using reference TRBV5-4 and TRBJ1-1 for the parts outside the CDR3, the full variable domain is ETGVTQSPTHLIKTRGQQVTLRCSSQSGHNTVSWYQQALGQGPQFIFQYYREEENGRGNFPPRFSGLQFPNYSSELNVNALELDDSALYLCASSTGTGVGNTEAFFGQGTRLTVV.

The chain links TRBV19 to TRBJ2-7; tentatively, D is TRBD1 or TRBD2 (5 bases each). CDR1 and CDR2 (germline): LNHDA, SQIVND (reference sequence). Trimming removed 7 bases at V and 0 bases at J, with 13 bases between. The CDR3 runs 14 residues. This CDR3 is CASNRDPSSYEQYF. The DNA of the CDR3 is TGTGCCAGTAACCGGGACCCCAGCTCCTACGAGCAGTACTTC.

The chain combines TRBV10-3 with TRBJ1-1; TRBD1 might be the D (5 bases). The CDR3 contains 16 residues. V was shortened by 1 base and J by 1 base, with 13 bases between the two germline ends. Germline V gives CDR1 ENHRY, CDR2 SYGVKD. Here the CDR3 reads CAISEFVQGSNTEAFF. The CDR3 DNA reads as TGTGCCATCAGTGAGTTTGTCCAGGGTTCGAACACTGAAGCTTTCTTT.